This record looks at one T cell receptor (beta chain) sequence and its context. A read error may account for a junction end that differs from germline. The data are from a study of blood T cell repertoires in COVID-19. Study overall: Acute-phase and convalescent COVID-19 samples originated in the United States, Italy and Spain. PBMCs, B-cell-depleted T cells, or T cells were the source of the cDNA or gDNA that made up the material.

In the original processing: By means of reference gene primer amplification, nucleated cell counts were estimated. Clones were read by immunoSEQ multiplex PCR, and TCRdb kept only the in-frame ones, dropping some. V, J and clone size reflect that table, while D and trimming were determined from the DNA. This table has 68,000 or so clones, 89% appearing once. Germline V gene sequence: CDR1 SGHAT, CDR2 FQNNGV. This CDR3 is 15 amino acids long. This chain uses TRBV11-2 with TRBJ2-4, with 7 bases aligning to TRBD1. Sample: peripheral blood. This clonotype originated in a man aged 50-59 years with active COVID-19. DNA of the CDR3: TGTGCCAGCACCCAAGACGAGGGGGCCAGAAACATTCAGTACTTC. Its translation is CASTQDEGARNIQYF.